This T cell receptor (beta chain) was profiled in a study of cytotoxic CD8 clonotypes in ibrutinib-treated CLL. As for the study in general: There were around twelve relapsed/refractory patients and roughly 15 treatment-naive patients, and roughly 18 were IGHV unmutated.

Depths of 1 in 200,000 to 1 in 1 million T cells were the sequencing target. Assay used: immunoSEQ multiplex PCR; TCRdb lists only in-frame clones, some missing. This repertoire shows 35,000 to 55,000 clones, approximately 69% found once; its top ten account for 10% to 15%. The CDR3 covers 15 residues. CDR1 is MNHEY, CDR2 SMNVEV, per germline (reference sequence). After removal of 5 bases from V and 4 bases from J, the junction contained 9 bases not matched to a gene. About this clone itself: Its antigen remains unidentified.

Study results and limitations: Clonality measured at baseline exceeded age-matched healthy donors, tracking circulating CD8+ T-cell counts.

Sequencing used PBMCs, obtained after 12 months of ibrutinib treatment. This TCR came from a human donor with chronic lymphocytic leukemia. The rearrangement links TRBV27 to TRBJ1-2, with 8 nucleotides matching TRBD1. Here the CDR3 DNA reads TGTGCCAGCAGTCCTCATAGGGACAGGTCCTATGGCTACACCTTC. It yields the protein CASSPHRDRSYGYTF.